Presented here are 27 T cell receptor beta chains from one specimen sequenced in a study of shared clonotypes between healthy human individuals. Sequenced by immunoSEQ multiplex PCR; TCRdb stores in-frame clones only, minus some. In the table there are millions of clones, around nine tenths of which are singletons. Sample: naive CD4+ T cells sorted from blood. Specified subset: CD45RA+ positively selected. The receptors shown here come from a man in his late teens or twenties in good health.

The V and J genes are TRBV28 and TRBJ2-7; unclear D gene. V dropped 3 bases and J dropped 9 bases, with 12 bases sitting between them. The CDR3 sequence is 12 residues long. Germline CDR1 and CDR2: MDHEN and SYDVKM. The CDR3 spells CASSLGPALQYF. CDR3 bases: TGTGCCAGCAGTTTGGGTCCAGCGCTGCAGTACTTC. The variable domain in full, with the rest retrieved from reference TRBV28 and TRBJ2-7, is DVKVTQSSRYLVKRTGEKVFLECVQDMDHENMFWYRQDPGLGLRLIYFSYDVKMKEKGDIPEGYSVSREKKERFSLILESASTNQTSMYLCASSLGPALQYFGPGTRLTVT.

The chain employs TRBV28 and TRBJ1-1, with 7 bases aligning to TRBD1. The CDR3 has 16 amino acids. The V gene end was trimmed by 11 bases and the J gene end by 0 bases; junction bases not matched to a gene: 15. The V gene's germline CDR1 is MDHEN and CDR2 SYDVKM. This chain's CDR3 is CAGIPWTGRVNTEAFF. The DNA for the CDR3 is TGTGCCGGCATACCTTGGACAGGAAGAGTGAACACTGAAGCTTTCTTT.

The genes are TRBV15 and TRBJ2-3; perhaps TRBD2 as D (6 bases). Deletions cut 1 base from V and 2 bases from J, with 13 bases between. Per germline, CDR1 LNHNV and CDR2 YYDKDF (reference sequence). This CDR3 contains 16 residues. In nucleotides, the CDR3 is TGTGCCACCAGCAGAGGCGGGGTAGGGGTCACAGATACGCAGTATTTT. Its translation is CATSRGGVGVTDTQYF.

The J gene is TRBJ2-7, the V gene TRBV28, with 8 bases fitting TRBD1. This CDR3 has 14 amino acids. Germline CDR1 MDHEN, CDR2 SYDVKM. V gave up 6 bases and J gave up 5 bases; unmatched junction bases: 9. CDR3 loop: CASRNQGAVDEQYF. The CDR3 DNA is TGTGCCAGCAGAAACCAGGGGGCGGTAGACGAGCAGTACTTC.

V and J are TRBV6-6 and TRBJ1-4; D gene unclear. CDR1 and CDR2 (germline): MNHNY, SVGAGI (reference sequence). This CDR3 is built from 11 residues. Trimming took 6 bases from V and 7 from J, leaving 6 bases between them. CDR3: CASSGGEKLFF. The CDR3 region has the DNA TGTGCCAGCAGCGGAGGTGAAAAACTGTTTTTT.

The gene calls are TRBV20-1 and TRBJ2-7; D is ambiguous. Germline CDR1 is DFQATT and CDR2 is SNEGSKA (reference sequence). The CDR3 totals 11 residues. The V gene lost 0 bases and the J gene lost 5 bases, with 5 bases spanning the gap. The CDR3 spells CSARDADEQYF. CDR3 DNA: TGCAGTGCTAGAGATGCGGACGAGCAGTACTTC.

The chain is built from TRBV5-4 and TRBJ1-2; D gene unclear. This CDR3 is 13 amino acids long. Trimming shortened V by 3 bases and J by 0 bases, and 6 bases separated the two germline ends. Per germline, CDR1 SGHNT and CDR2 YYREEE (reference sequence). The CDR3 reads CASSSVTNYGYTF. For the CDR3, the DNA is TGTGCCAGCAGCTCGGTTACTAACTATGGCTACACCTTC.

DNA of the CDR3: TGTGCCAGCAGCGAATCGACGGGGAACGCCAAAAACATTCAGTACTTC. Translated, it gives CASSESTGNAKNIQYF. The genes are TRBV2 and TRBJ2-4; tentatively, D is TRBD2 (5 bases). Trimming took off 6 bases at V and 1 base at J, with 16 bases between the two ends. The CDR3 runs 16 residues. Germline lookup yields CDR1 SNHLY and CDR2 FYNNEI.

The rearrangement joins TRBV6-5 to TRBJ2-1; D gene unclear. CDR3 length: 11 residues. Germline V gene lookup returns CDR1 MNHEY and CDR2 SVGAGI. Trimming cost V 5 bases and J 6 bases, with 5 bases left between them. In nucleotides, the CDR3 is TGTGCCAGCAGTGGAGCCAATGAGCAGTTCTTC. It yields the protein CASSGANEQFF.

The chain links TRBV6-6 to TRBJ1-2; 8 bases fit TRBD1. Losses at the gene ends were 5 bases for V and 0 bases for J; bases not matched to a gene: 8. Germline assignment: CDR1 MNHNY and CDR2 SVGAGI (reference sequence). The CDR3 is 16 amino acids. CDR3 nucleotides: TGTGCCAGCAGTAGACAGGGGTCAGAATCTAACTATGGCTACACCTTC. It yields the protein CASSRQGSESNYGYTF.

The J gene is TRBJ1-1, the V gene TRBV19; D gene uncertain. Per germline, CDR1 LNHDA and CDR2 SQIVND (reference sequence). The CDR3 extends over 14 amino acids. The V end was cut by 4 bases, the J end by 5 bases, with 14 bases between. Written as DNA, the CDR3 is TGTGCCAGTAGTACCTCATATGTGGGGACTGAAGCTTTCTTT. This translates into CASSTSYVGTEAFF.

Of note for this clone: Other DNA sequences of this sample code for an identical CDR3. In nucleotides, the CDR3 is TGTGCCAGCAGCTTAGGACGCGGCGTCTCCTACGAGCAGTACTTC. Translating it yields CASSLGRGVSYEQYF. The J gene is TRBJ2-7, the V gene TRBV7-2, with unresolved D. This CDR3 is 15 amino acids long. V lost 1 base, J lost 0 bases, and 10 bases lay in between. Per the germline V gene, CDR1 is SGHTA and CDR2 is FQGNSA.

A note on this clone: The conserved phenylalanine or tryptophan normally closing the CDR3 is absent here, so this likely arose from a read error. The V gene is TRBV7-9, the J gene TRBJ1-2, with D perhaps TRBD1 (5 bases). The germline V and J ends were trimmed by 5 bases and 1 base, with 8 bases remaining between them. Looked up from germline, CDR1 is SEHNR and CDR2 is FQNEAQ (reference sequence). CDR3 length: 13 residues. The CDR3 nucleotides are TGTGCCAGCAGCCCGACAGTTAACTATGGCTACACCATC. Translated, it gives CASSPTVNYGYTI.

The chain carries TRBV6-5 and TRBJ2-5, with 7 bases aligning to TRBD2. The V gene's germline CDR1 is MNHEY and CDR2 SVGAGI. V lost 5 bases to trimming and J lost 2 bases; unmatched junction nucleotides: 5. The CDR3 is 14 residues long. As DNA, the CDR3 is TGTGCCAGCAGTCCACTAGCGACTCAAGAGACCCAGTACTTC. Translated: CASSPLATQETQYF.

On this clone itself: Other DNA sequences of this sample code for an identical CDR3. The chain uses TRBV5-4 and TRBJ1-1, with unresolved D. The length of the CDR3 is 14 residues. Between the trimmed V and J ends, which lost 0 bases and 2 bases, there was a span of 8 bases. The germline CDR1 and CDR2 sequences are SGHNT and YYREEE (reference sequence). The CDR3 sequence is CASSLGLGNTEAFF. CDR3 bases: TGTGCCAGCAGCTTGGGTCTTGGAAACACTGAAGCTTTCTTT.

The chain recombines TRBV10-2 with TRBJ2-7, with D unclear. Germline CDR1 is WSHSY and CDR2 is SAAADI. Between the trimmed V and J ends, which lost 4 bases and 2 bases, there was a span of 3 bases. There are 11 residues in the CDR3. The CDR3 is CASSGPYEQYF. In DNA, the CDR3 is TGCGCCAGCAGTGGGCCCTACGAGCAGTACTTC.

This sequence joins TRBV5-1 and TRBJ2-6; D uncertain. The CDR3 loop spans 16 amino acids. Germline V gene lookup returns CDR1 SGHRS and CDR2 YFSETQ. The V end was cut by 3 bases, the J end by 0 bases, with 10 bases between. CDR3 loop: CASSYRAPSGANVLTF. CDR3 nucleotide sequence: TGCGCCAGCAGCTACCGGGCCCCCTCTGGGGCCAACGTCCTGACTTTC.

This rearrangement joins TRBV19 to TRBJ1-6; no firm D call. CDR3 length: 13 residues. Trimming removed 11 bases at V and 11 bases at J, with 19 bases between. In germline, CDR1 is LNHDA, CDR2 SQIVND (reference sequence). The CDR3 loop reads CASGEAGLAPLHF. CDR3 in DNA: TGTGCCTCAGGAGAGGCAGGTCTGGCACCCCTCCACTTT. The complete variable domain, with remaining parts taken from reference TRBV19 and TRBJ1-6, reads DGGITQSPKYLFRKEGQNVTLSCEQNLNHDAMYWYRQDPGQGLRLIYYSQIVNDFQKGDIAEGYSVSREKKESFPLTVTSAQKNPTAFYLCASGEAGLAPLHFGNGTRLTVT.

This chain joins TRBV5-5 and TRBJ2-5; D ambiguous. This CDR3 is built from 15 residues. V lost 0 bases to trimming and J lost 5 bases, with 14 bases between them. The germline V gene has CDR1 SGHKS and CDR2 YYEKEE (reference sequence). The chain's CDR3 is CASSLEVWVGETQYF. In DNA, the CDR3 is TGTGCCAGCAGCTTGGAGGTCTGGGTAGGGGAGACCCAGTACTTC.

The chain uses TRBV2 and TRBJ1-2; no reliable D call. Germline CDR1 SNHLY, CDR2 FYNNEI. The CDR3 has 12 amino acids. The V and J ends lost 2 bases and 6 bases respectively, with 7 bases between them. CDR3 residues: CASSERTNGYTF. CDR3 DNA sequence: TGTGCCAGCAGTGAAAGAACCAATGGCTACACCTTC. Looking up the rest from reference TRBV2 and TRBJ1-2 gives the full variable domain: EPEVTQTPSHQVTQMGQEVILRCVPISNHLYFYWYRQILGQKVEFLVSFYNNEISEKSEIFDDQFSVERPDGSNFTLKIRSTKLEDSAMYFCASSERTNGYTFGSGTRLTVV.

This clone was recorded once. The chain combines TRBV5-6 with TRBJ2-3; D call uncertain. The CDR3 runs 15 residues. Trimming left V 2 bases short and J 3 bases short, with 13 bases between. Germline V gives CDR1 SGHDT, CDR2 YYEEEE. The CDR3 sequence: CASSFSVVRTDTQYF. CDR3 DNA: TGTGCCAGCAGCTTTTCGGTAGTGCGTACAGATACGCAGTATTTT.

The chain is built from TRBV6-5 and TRBJ2-6; no reliable D call. This CDR3 is built from 15 residues. Trimming stripped 11 bases from V and 0 bases from J, with 14 bases between. Germline loops: CDR1 MNHEY, CDR2 SVGAGI. The CDR3 nucleotides are TGTGCCGCGTCAGGCGCAGACTCTGGGGCCAACGTCCTGACTTTC. Its translation is CAASGADSGANVLTF.

The J gene is TRBJ2-3, the V gene TRBV11-3; possible D gene TRBD1, 6 bases. The ends were cut back, 5 bases at V and 4 bases at J, with 19 bases in the middle. The CDR3 length is 16 residues. Germline values: CDR1 SGHNT, CDR2 YENEEA. The CDR3 DNA reads TGTGCCAGCAGCCCAGGGGCAGGGCCCCCCGCAGATACGCAGTATTTT. Residues: CASSPGAGPPADTQYF.

The V and J genes are TRBV2 and TRBJ1-1, with a tentative D call TRBD1 (6 bases). The CDR3 spans 13 residues. CDR1 SNHLY and CDR2 FYNNEI come from the germline V gene. V lost 10 bases, J lost 4 bases, and 16 bases lay in between. In nucleotides, the CDR3 is TGTGCCATCCGGGGGGCAGGGAGCACTGAAGCTTTCTTT. Protein: CAIRGAGSTEAFF.

This clone showed up just once. Within the sample, other DNA sequences also encode this same CDR3. The chain couples TRBV5-1 to TRBJ2-2; tentative D call: TRBD1 (6 bases). Germline V gene lookup returns CDR1 SGHRS and CDR2 YFSETQ. Trimming cost V 0 bases and J 4 bases, with 13 bases left between them. This CDR3 region has 16 residues. Here the CDR3 DNA reads TGCGCCAGCAGCTTGGTTCCGGGACAAGCCACCGGGGAGCTGTTTTTT. Translated, it gives CASSLVPGQATGELFF.

The gene calls are TRBV5-5 and TRBJ2-7, with unresolved D. V lost 4 bases, J lost 2 bases, and 16 bases lay in between. This CDR3 has 15 amino acids. From germline, CDR1 is SGHKS and CDR2 YYEKEE (reference sequence). CDR3 bases: TGTGCCAGCAGCGCGGACGGCTCAGCGCCCTACGAGCAGTACTTC. It specifies CASSADGSAPYEQYF. Supplemented by reference TRBV5-5 and TRBJ2-7, the full variable domain reads DAGVTQSPTHLIKTRGQQVTLRCSPISGHKSVSWYQQVLGQGPQFIFQYYEKEERGRGNFPDRFSARQFPNYSSELNVNALLLGDSALYLCASSADGSAPYEQYFGPGTRLTVT.

The chain is built from TRBV15 and TRBJ1-6, with 7 bases fitting TRBD1. Per the germline V gene, CDR1 is LNHNV and CDR2 is YYDKDF (reference sequence). Germline trimming cut 4 bases from V and 5 bases from J; bases unmatched to any gene: 5. The CDR3 has 15 amino acids. This CDR3 reads CATSTTGVNNSPLHF. The CDR3 DNA is TGTGCCACCAGCACCACAGGGGTCAATAATTCACCCCTCCACTTT. The whole variable domain, filled in from reference TRBV15 and TRBJ1-6, reads DAMVIQNPRYQVTQFGKPVTLSCSQTLNHNVMYWYQQKSSQAPKLLFHYYDKDFNNEADTPDNFQSRRPNTSFCFLDIRSPGLGDTAMYLCATSTTGVNNSPLHFGNGTRLTVT.